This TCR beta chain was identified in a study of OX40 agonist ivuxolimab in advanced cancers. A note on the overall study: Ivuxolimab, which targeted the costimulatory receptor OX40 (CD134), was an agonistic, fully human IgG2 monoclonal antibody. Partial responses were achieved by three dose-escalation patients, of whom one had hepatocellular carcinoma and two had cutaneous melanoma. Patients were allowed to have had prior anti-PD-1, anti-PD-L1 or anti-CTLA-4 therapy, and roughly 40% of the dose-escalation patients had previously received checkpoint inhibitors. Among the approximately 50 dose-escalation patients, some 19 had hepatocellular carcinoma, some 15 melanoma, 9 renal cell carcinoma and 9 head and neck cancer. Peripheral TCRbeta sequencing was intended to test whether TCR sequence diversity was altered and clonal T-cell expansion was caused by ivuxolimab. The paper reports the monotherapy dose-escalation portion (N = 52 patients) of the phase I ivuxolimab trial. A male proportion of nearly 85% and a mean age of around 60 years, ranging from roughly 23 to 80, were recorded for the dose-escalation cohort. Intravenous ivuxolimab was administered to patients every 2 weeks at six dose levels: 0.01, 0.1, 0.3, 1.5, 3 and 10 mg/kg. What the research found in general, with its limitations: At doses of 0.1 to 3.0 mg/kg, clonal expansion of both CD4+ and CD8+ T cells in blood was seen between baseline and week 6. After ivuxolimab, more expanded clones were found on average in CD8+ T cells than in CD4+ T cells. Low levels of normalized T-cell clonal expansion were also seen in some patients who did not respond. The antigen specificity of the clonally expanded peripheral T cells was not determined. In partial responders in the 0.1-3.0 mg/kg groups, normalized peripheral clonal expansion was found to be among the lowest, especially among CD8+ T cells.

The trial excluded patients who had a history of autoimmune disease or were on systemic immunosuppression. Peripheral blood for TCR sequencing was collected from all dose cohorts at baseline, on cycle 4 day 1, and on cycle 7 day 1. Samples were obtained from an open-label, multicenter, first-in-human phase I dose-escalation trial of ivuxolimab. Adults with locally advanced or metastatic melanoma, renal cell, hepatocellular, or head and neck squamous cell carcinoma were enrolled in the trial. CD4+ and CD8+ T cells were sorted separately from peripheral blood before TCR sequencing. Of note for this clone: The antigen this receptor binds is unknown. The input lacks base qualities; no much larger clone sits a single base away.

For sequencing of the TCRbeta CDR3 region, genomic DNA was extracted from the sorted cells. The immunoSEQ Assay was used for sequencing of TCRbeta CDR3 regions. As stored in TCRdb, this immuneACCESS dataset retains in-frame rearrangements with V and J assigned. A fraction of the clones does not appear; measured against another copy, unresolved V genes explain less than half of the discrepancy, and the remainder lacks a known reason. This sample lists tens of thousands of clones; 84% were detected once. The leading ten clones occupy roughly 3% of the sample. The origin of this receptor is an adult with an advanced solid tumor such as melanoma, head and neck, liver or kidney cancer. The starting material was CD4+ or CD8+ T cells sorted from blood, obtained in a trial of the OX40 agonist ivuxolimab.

The sequence in DNA is TGTGCCAGCAGTCCCCGATCCGGGACATCCTACGAGCAGTACTTC. The translation is CASSPRSGTSYEQYF. The chain is made from TRBV6-5 and TRBJ2-7; TRBD1 could be the D gene, as 6 bases match. Based on the germline V gene, the CDR1 and CDR2 sequences are MNHEY and SVGAGI. Reading from cysteine to phenylalanine, the CDR3 counts 15 amino acids. Only the CDR3 region is kept as DNA, spanning 45 bases read in frame from base 1. The V end loses 5 bases and the J end loses 1 base, and a stretch of 15 bases separates them.